Detailed here is one T cell receptor beta chain. Germline V gives CDR1 SGHAT, CDR2 FQNNGV. The CDR3 is made up of 14 amino acids. The V and J ends lost 0 bases and 7 bases respectively, with 13 bases between them. This sample was taken from a study of T cell responses to AZD1222 COVID-19 vaccine. Sequenced by immunoSEQ multiplex PCR; TCRdb stores in-frame clones only, minus some. The sample lists some 170,000 clones; 80% to 90% were seen once. The sample consisted of peripheral blood, taken 28 days after the second dose of the MenACWY control vaccine. The receptor comes from an adult who received the MenACWY meningococcal vaccine as a control. The V call is TRBV11-2, the J call TRBJ2-7; tentatively, D is TRBD1 (5 bases). CDR3 sequence (DNA): TGTGCCAGCAGCTTAGATAGGCCAGGGCAAGAGCAGTACTTC. It encodes CASSLDRPGQEQYF.